This T cell receptor (beta chain) was identified during a study of blood T cell repertoires in COVID-19. Study information: The United States, Italy and Spain supplied acute and convalescent COVID-19 samples. T cells, B-cell-depleted T cells, or PBMCs supplied cDNA or gDNA.

Original data processing: Reference gene primer amplification yielded estimated nucleated cell counts. Sequenced by immunoSEQ multiplex PCR; TCRdb stores in-frame clones only, minus some. V and J calls and clone size follow that table, whereas D and trimming were derived from the DNA. The table includes 120,000 or so clones, roughly 74% detected once. Germline V lookup: CDR1 GTSNPN, CDR2 SVGIG (reference sequence). J lost 4 bases, V lost 2 bases, and 8 bases had no gene match. The CDR3 extends over 15 amino acids. This chain links TRBV30 with TRBJ2-3; 8 positions match TRBD2. The source material was peripheral blood. This TCR was recovered from a man in his fifties or sixties with acute or convalescent COVID-19. The CDR3 loop is CAWSSAGDGADTQYF. CDR3 nucleotide sequence: TGTGCCTGGAGTTCAGCGGGAGATGGGGCAGATACGCAGTATTTT.